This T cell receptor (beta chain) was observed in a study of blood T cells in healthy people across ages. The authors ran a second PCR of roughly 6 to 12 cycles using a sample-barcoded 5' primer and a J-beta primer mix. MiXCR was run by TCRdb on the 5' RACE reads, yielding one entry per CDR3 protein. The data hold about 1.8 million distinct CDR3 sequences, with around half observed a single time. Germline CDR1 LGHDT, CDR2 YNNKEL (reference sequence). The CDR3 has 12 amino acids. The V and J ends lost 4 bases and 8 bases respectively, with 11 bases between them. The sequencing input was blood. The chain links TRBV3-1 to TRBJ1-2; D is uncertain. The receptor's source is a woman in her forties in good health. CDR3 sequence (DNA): TGTGCCAGCAGCCCCTCCGGGGAAGGCTACACCTTC. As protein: CASSPSGEGYTF.